Below, 32 T cell receptor beta chains from the same sample are listed, as sequenced in a study of early stage breast cancer tumors. Produced via immunoSEQ multiplex PCR; TCRdb's table is partial and in-frame only. Among about 11,000 clones listed, over 70% were seen once. The material sequenced was breast tumor tissue. These receptor sequences come from a person aged 70 to 85 with breast cancer.

The genes are TRBV9 and TRBJ2-2; possible D gene TRBD2, 6 bases. Trimming took off 0 bases at V and 4 bases at J, with 13 bases between the two ends. The CDR3 extends over 16 amino acids. Germline V lookup: CDR1 SGDLS, CDR2 YYNGEE. CDR3 in DNA: TGTGCCAGCAGCGTAGCAGTGGGAGGTCGCACCGGGGAGCTGTTTTTT. It codes for CASSVAVGGRTGELFF.

This clone appeared a few times. This chain connects TRBV28 to TRBJ1-1; D is uncertain. Trimming removed 7 bases at V and 3 bases at J, with 9 bases between. There are 12 residues in the CDR3. CDR1 and CDR2 (germline): MDHEN, SYDVKM. The CDR3 DNA sequence: TGTGCCAGCAAAGAGCGGGACACTGAAGCTTTCTTT. Its translation is CASKERDTEAFF.

This clone was seen a single time. V and J are TRBV6-5 and TRBJ2-1; 10 nucleotides agree with TRBD2. In germline, CDR1 is MNHEY, CDR2 SVGAGI. The CDR3 consists of 14 residues. J gave up 4 bases and V 5 bases, and 2 bases lay outside the gene matches. CDR3 region: CASSPSGGYNEQFF. As DNA, the CDR3 is TGTGCCAGCAGTCCTAGCGGGGGTTACAATGAGCAGTTCTTC.

This clone appeared once. The gene calls are TRBV29-1 and TRBJ2-7, with TRBD1 identical over 7 bases. Per the germline V gene, CDR1 is SQVTM and CDR2 is ANQGSEA. This CDR3 comprises 14 residues. V lost 5 bases and J lost 3; bases outside the gene matches: 10. CDR3 DNA sequence: TGCAGCGTTTCCGGGACAGATGACCTCTACGAGCAGTACTTC. Protein: CSVSGTDDLYEQYF.

This chain uses TRBV9 with TRBJ2-6, with D possibly being TRBD1 (5 bases). This CDR3 region has 14 residues. Trimming removed 7 bases at V and 2 bases at J, with 10 bases between. From germline, CDR1 is SGDLS and CDR2 YYNGEE. The CDR3 DNA sequence: TGTGCCAGCGTAATCAGGGCTGGGGCCAACGTCCTGACTTTC. It encodes CASVIRAGANVLTF. Looking up the rest from reference TRBV9 and TRBJ2-6 gives the full variable domain: DSGVTQTPKHLITATGQRVTLRCSPRSGDLSVYWYQQSLDQGLQFLIQYYNGEERAKGNILERFSAQQFPDLHSELNLSSLELGDSALYFCASVIRAGANVLTFGAGSRLTVL.

This clone was seen only a few times. The chain has TRBV5-4 and TRBJ1-2, with TRBD1 matching 8 bases. The CDR3 totals 15 residues. V shed 0 bases, J shed 8 bases, and the junction held 9 bases outside the gene matches. Germline V gene sequence: CDR1 SGHNT, CDR2 YYREEE (reference sequence). The CDR3 loop reads CASSLGSRGQEGYTF. DNA of the CDR3: TGTGCCAGCAGCTTGGGCTCGAGGGGACAGGAGGGCTACACCTTC.

This chain uses TRBV6-6 with TRBJ2-1; 9 nucleotides agree with TRBD2. The CDR3 extends over 13 amino acids. The J segment lost 7 bases and the V segment lost 7 bases, leaving 5 bases of the junction unmatched. Germline CDR1 reads MNHNY; CDR2 reads SVGAGI (reference sequence). CDR3 loop: CASMGLAGNEQFF. Here the CDR3 DNA reads TGTGCCAGCATGGGGCTAGCGGGAAATGAGCAGTTCTTC.

This chain uses TRBV19 with TRBJ1-4, with D hard to call. Germline V gene lookup returns CDR1 LNHDA and CDR2 SQIVND (reference sequence). Trimming removed 0 bases at V and 0 bases at J, with 17 bases between. The CDR3 is 19 residues long. The CDR3 loop reads CASSIDPEGSWTTNEKLFF. CDR3 DNA: TGTGCCAGTAGTATAGACCCAGAGGGTTCTTGGACAACTAATGAAAAACTGTTTTTT. Full variable domain (remainder filled in from reference TRBV19 and TRBJ1-4): DGGITQSPKYLFRKEGQNVTLSCEQNLNHDAMYWYRQDPGQGLRLIYYSQIVNDFQKGDIAEGYSVSREKKESFPLTVTSAQKNPTAFYLCASSIDPEGSWTTNEKLFFGSGTQLSVL.

The chain links TRBV4-1 to TRBJ2-3, with 14 nucleotides matching TRBD2. CDR1 and CDR2 (germline): MGHRA, YSYEKL. The V and J ends lost 3 bases and 3 bases, in that order; junction bases with no gene match: 5. This CDR3 contains 17 residues. This chain's CDR3 is CASSHYRLAGGTDTQYF. In DNA form, the CDR3 reads TGCGCCAGCAGCCACTACCGACTAGCGGGGGGGACAGATACGCAGTATTTT.

The rearrangement joins TRBV9 to TRBJ2-2; 7 nucleotides agree with TRBD1. The V and J ends lost 1 base and 8 bases, in that order; junction bases with no gene match: 2. Germline CDR1 is SGDLS and CDR2 is YYNGEE. This CDR3 region has 13 residues. CDR3 bases: TGTGCCAGCAGCGTAAGGGGGCCTGGGGAGCTGTTTTTT. Its protein is CASSVRGPGELFF.

The J gene is TRBJ1-1, the V gene TRBV5-8; TRBD1 is a possible D gene (5 bases). This CDR3 comprises 16 residues. V was shortened by 0 bases and J by 3 bases, with 15 bases between the two germline ends. CDR1 SGHTS and CDR2 YDEGEE come from the germline V gene. CDR3 region: CASSLGWGSGDTEAFF. DNA for the CDR3: TGTGCCAGCAGCTTGGGTTGGGGGTCGGGGGACACTGAAGCTTTCTTT.

The CDR3 loop is CASSLHYEQYF. The CDR3 nucleotides are TGCGCCAGCAGCTTGCACTACGAGCAGTACTTC. This sequence joins TRBV5-1 and TRBJ2-7; D is unclear. The germline CDR1 and CDR2 sequences are SGHRS and YFSETQ. V lost 1 base to trimming and J lost 3 bases, with 2 bases between them. The CDR3 length is 11 residues.

This chain links TRBV18 with TRBJ2-3; 9 positions agree with TRBD1. The CDR3 contains 15 residues. Trimming at V came to 2 bases and at J to 0 bases, leaving 0 bases not matched to a gene. The germline gives CDR1 KGHSH, CDR2 LQKENI. The CDR3 loop reads CASSPGTGSTDTQYF. The CDR3 DNA sequence: TGTGCCAGCTCACCAGGGACAGGGAGCACAGATACGCAGTATTTT.

The V and J genes are TRBV6-5 and TRBJ2-5, with D tentatively TRBD2 (5 bases). This CDR3 comprises 12 residues. The V gene's germline CDR1 is MNHEY and CDR2 SVGAGI. The V end was cut by 5 bases, the J end by 5 bases, with 9 bases between. The CDR3 DNA is TGTGCCAGCAGTAGGACTGGGGAGACCCAGTACTTC. It encodes CASSRTGETQYF.

The chain combines TRBV5-1 with TRBJ1-1, with TRBD1 as a possible D gene (5 bases). The CDR3 is 14 residues long. Per the germline V gene, CDR1 is SGHRS and CDR2 is YFSETQ. V was shortened by 1 base and J by 5 bases, with 12 bases between the two germline ends. The CDR3 DNA reads as TGCGCCAGCAGCTTGCAGGGCTCCGGGACTGAAGCTTTCTTT. Protein product: CASSLQGSGTEAFF.

This chain uses TRBV27 with TRBJ2-1; D not certain. The germline V gene encodes CDR1 MNHEY and CDR2 SMNVEV (reference sequence). CDR3 size: 15 residues. V gave up 2 bases and J gave up 6 bases, with 14 bases separating them. CDR3 residues: CASSLGVPKPNEQFF. In DNA, the CDR3 is TGTGCCAGCAGTTTAGGAGTCCCGAAACCCAATGAGCAGTTCTTC.

Only one count was recorded for this clone. The J gene is TRBJ2-5, the V gene TRBV28, with D perhaps matching TRBD2 (6 bases). Trimming took 8 bases from V and 5 from J, leaving 18 bases between them. Germline V CDR1 and CDR2: MDHEN, SYDVKM. This CDR3 contains 14 residues. In DNA form, the CDR3 reads TGTGCCAGCCTTTTGGGGGGAGTTGGCGAGACCCAGTACTTC. Encoded protein: CASLLGGVGETQYF. Full variable domain (remainder filled in from reference TRBV28 and TRBJ2-5): DVKVTQSSRYLVKRTGEKVFLECVQDMDHENMFWYRQDPGLGLRLIYFSYDVKMKEKGDIPEGYSVSREKKERFSLILESASTNQTSMYLCASLLGGVGETQYFGPGTRLLVL.

The chain employs TRBV6-5 and TRBJ1-2; no definite D call. The CDR3 is 13 residues long. Trimming removed 0 bases from V and 7 bases from J, with 9 bases in between. Looked up from germline, CDR1 is MNHEY and CDR2 is SVGAGI. CDR3 sequence: CASSYSILAGYTF. Here the CDR3 DNA reads TGTGCCAGCAGTTACTCTATCCTGGCTGGCTACACCTTC.

The genes are TRBV1 and TRBJ1-5; the D call TRBD1 from the table was never checked on the DNA. TRBV1 is tagged as a pseudogene. The CDR3 runs 17 residues. CDR3 nucleotides: TGCACCAGCAGCCAGTCCCTGGGACAGGGGGTCAATCAGCCCCAGCATTTT. Amino acids: CTSSQSLGQGVNQPQHF.

V is TRBV19 and J is TRBJ2-7, with 9 bases fitting TRBD1. CDR3 length: 15 residues. Per the germline V gene, CDR1 is LNHDA and CDR2 is SQIVND (reference sequence). The J segment lost 9 bases and the V segment lost 4 bases, leaving 13 bases of the junction unmatched. The CDR3 DNA follows: TGTGCCAGTAGTACCACAGGGGGCAACGGTCTCGCGCAGTACTTC. This codes for CASSTTGGNGLAQYF. Full variable domain (outside the CDR3, taken from reference TRBV19 and TRBJ2-7): DGGITQSPKYLFRKEGQNVTLSCEQNLNHDAMYWYRQDPGQGLRLIYYSQIVNDFQKGDIAEGYSVSREKKESFPLTVTSAQKNPTAFYLCASSTTGGNGLAQYFGPGTRLTVT.

The CDR3 region has the DNA TGTGCCAGCAGTTTGTCACAAGGGGGCTACGAGCAGTACTTC. Amino acid sequence: CASSLSQGGYEQYF. The chain carries TRBV28 and TRBJ2-7; D is perhaps TRBD1 (6 bases). Trimming took 3 bases from V and 3 from J, leaving 12 bases between them. The germline V gene has CDR1 MDHEN and CDR2 SYDVKM. This CDR3 has 14 residues. Variable domain in full (rest from reference TRBV28 and TRBJ2-7): DVKVTQSSRYLVKRTGEKVFLECVQDMDHENMFWYRQDPGLGLRLIYFSYDVKMKEKGDIPEGYSVSREKKERFSLILESASTNQTSMYLCASSLSQGGYEQYFGPGTRLTVT.

In DNA, the CDR3 is TGTGCCTGGGATCGACAGGGGGCGGACACTGAAGCTTTCTTT. Translated, it gives CAWDRQGADTEAFF. The chain employs TRBV30 and TRBJ1-1; TRBD1 matches at 10 bases. CDR1 and CDR2 (germline): GTSNPN, SVGIG (reference sequence). J gave up 3 bases and V 5 bases, and 6 bases lay outside the gene matches. The CDR3 is made up of 14 amino acids.

This clone was detected only once. This chain connects TRBV6-4 to TRBJ2-3, with D tentatively TRBD2 (5 bases). The germline V gene has CDR1 MRHNA and CDR2 SNTAGT. V lost 2 bases and J lost 1, with 13 bases in between. The CDR3 has 16 amino acids. Here the CDR3 reads CASSDRGQRGTDTQYF. In nucleotides, the CDR3 is TGTGCCAGCAGTGACCGAGGGCAACGAGGCACAGATACGCAGTATTTT.

The chain's CDR3 is CASSSHLLARRTDTQYF. DNA for the CDR3: TGTGCCAGCAGCTCTCATCTACTAGCGCGCCGCACAGATACGCAGTATTTT. V usage is TRBV7-6 and J usage is TRBJ2-3, with TRBD2 identical over 7 bases. The CDR3 is 17 amino acids. The trim removed 4 bases at V and 1 base at J, leaving 11 bases unmatched. In germline, CDR1 is SGHVS, CDR2 FNYEAQ. Together with reference TRBV7-6 and TRBJ2-3, the CDR3 gives the full variable domain: GAGVSQSPRYKVTKRGQDVALRCDPISGHVSLYWYRQALGQGPEFLTYFNYEAQQDKSGLPNDRFSAERPEGSISTLTIQRTEQRDSAMYRCASSSHLLARRTDTQYFGPGTRLTVL.

The rearrangement links TRBV27 to TRBJ2-1; D might be TRBD2 (5 bases). The V end lost 3 bases, the J end lost 2 bases, and 11 bases lay between the germline ends. The CDR3 is made up of 15 amino acids. Germline CDR1 reads MNHEY; CDR2 reads SMNVEV (reference sequence). The DNA for the CDR3 is TGTGCCAGCAGTTTGGGCGGGTCTCCCTACAATGAGCAGTTCTTC. Its translation: CASSLGGSPYNEQFF.

This clone has a handful of counts. V gene TRBV4-3 combines with J gene TRBJ1-2; 9 bases are a match to TRBD1. After removal of 3 bases from V and 8 bases from J, the junction contained 7 bases not matched to a gene. The V gene's germline CDR1 is LGHNA and CDR2 YSLEER. The length of the CDR3 is 14 residues. DNA for the CDR3: TGCGCCAGCAGCCACCGGGACAGGGCCTCCGGCTACACCTTC. As protein: CASSHRDRASGYTF.

The rearrangement uses TRBV7-2 and TRBJ1-1, with D perhaps TRBD1 (6 bases). V shed 5 bases and J shed 2 bases, with 9 bases lying between them. Germline V gene lookup returns CDR1 SGHTA and CDR2 FQGNSA. CDR3 size: 13 residues. The DNA of the CDR3 is TGTGCCAGCAGCCGCAGGGGCAACACTGAAGCTTTCTTT. Amino acid sequence: CASSRRGNTEAFF.

This chain uses TRBV19 with TRBJ2-7, with TRBD1 matching 10 bases. Unmatched junction bases numbered 9, after V lost 5 bases and J lost 5 bases. The CDR3 extends over 15 amino acids. Germline assignment: CDR1 LNHDA and CDR2 SQIVND (reference sequence). Here the CDR3 reads CASSLKGQGIHEQYF. The CDR3 DNA follows: TGTGCCAGTAGTCTAAAGGGACAGGGGATCCACGAGCAGTACTTC.

The chain has TRBV10-3 and TRBJ1-1; D possibly corresponds to TRBD1 (5 bases). The CDR3 is made up of 13 amino acids. Trimming left V 10 bases short and J 0 bases short, with 12 bases between. Germline V gene sequence: CDR1 ENHRY, CDR2 SYGVKD. CDR3 sequence: CATRQFMNTEAFF. The CDR3, as DNA: TGTGCCACTCGACAGTTCATGAACACTGAAGCTTTCTTT.

This clone was seen once. CDR3 protein: CASSLATGWSYEQYF. DNA of the CDR3: TGCGCCAGCAGCTTGGCCACAGGGTGGTCCTACGAGCAGTACTTC. The chain employs TRBV5-1 and TRBJ2-7; tentative D call: TRBD1 (6 bases). Trimming removed 0 bases from V and 1 base from J, with 11 bases in between. The germline gives CDR1 SGHRS, CDR2 YFSETQ. CDR3 length equals 15 residues.

The rearrangement joins TRBV11-2 to TRBJ2-2; D might be TRBD1 (6 bases). V was cut by 4 bases and J by 2 bases, with 11 bases left in between. The germline gives CDR1 SGHAT, CDR2 FQNNGV. This CDR3 is 15 amino acids long. CDR3 nucleotide sequence: TGTGCCAGCAGCTCCTGGACAGCTAACACCGGGGAGCTGTTTTTT. As protein: CASSSWTANTGELFF.

The chain employs TRBV10-2 and TRBJ2-7; TRBD2 matches 7 bases. The CDR3 consists of 15 residues. The germline gives CDR1 WSHSY, CDR2 SAAADI. V lost 0 bases, J lost 3 bases, and 5 bases stayed unmatched. This CDR3 reads CASSESSGVIYEQYF. DNA of the CDR3: TGCGCCAGCAGTGAGTCCAGCGGGGTCATCTACGAGCAGTACTTC.